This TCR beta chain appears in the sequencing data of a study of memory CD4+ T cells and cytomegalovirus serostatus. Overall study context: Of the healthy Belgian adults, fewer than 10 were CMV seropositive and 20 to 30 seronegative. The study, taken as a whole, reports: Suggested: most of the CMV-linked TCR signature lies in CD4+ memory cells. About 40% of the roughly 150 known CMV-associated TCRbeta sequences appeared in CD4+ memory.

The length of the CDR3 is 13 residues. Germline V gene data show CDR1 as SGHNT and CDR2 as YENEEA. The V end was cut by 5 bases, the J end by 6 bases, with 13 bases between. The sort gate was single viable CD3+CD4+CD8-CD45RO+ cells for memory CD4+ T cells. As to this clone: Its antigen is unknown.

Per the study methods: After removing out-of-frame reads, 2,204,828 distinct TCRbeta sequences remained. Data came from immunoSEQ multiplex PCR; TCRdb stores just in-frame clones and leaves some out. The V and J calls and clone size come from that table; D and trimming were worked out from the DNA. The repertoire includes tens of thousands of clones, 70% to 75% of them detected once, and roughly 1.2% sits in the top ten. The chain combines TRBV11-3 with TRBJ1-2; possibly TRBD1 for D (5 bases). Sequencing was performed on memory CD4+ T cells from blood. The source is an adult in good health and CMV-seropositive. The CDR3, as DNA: TGTGCCAGCAGCCCCAGGGTTCTGGATGGCTACACCTTC. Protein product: CASSPRVLDGYTF.